This T cell receptor beta chain was sequenced during a study of human T cells and chemical hapten exposure. Study conclusions and caveats: The presence of alopecia in the donors means their immune response may differ from healthy people's. PT1 expanded TCR counts correlated positively with patch test score.

Specified time point: patch test 3, about 24 weeks after DPC sensitization. Treatment here: therapeutic diphenylcyclopropenone sensitization with weekly scalp DPC. This clonotype was seen many times. Its matching antigen is unknown. TCRdb analysed the RACE reads with MiXCR anew, one entry per CDR3 protein. Of 180,000 or so distinct CDR3 sequences listed, roughly a quarter are singletons. V lost 4 bases to trimming and J lost 1 base; unmatched junction nucleotides: 13. The germline gives CDR1 SGHTA, CDR2 FQGNSA. The CDR3 spans 18 residues. The sequence derives from a woman aged 40 to 49 with alopecia areata. Some clones in this sample may be carry-over from other donors' samples. The V call is TRBV7-2, the J call TRBJ2-1; 7 bases map to TRBD2. The sequences come from whole blood, collected in connection with sensitization to the hapten diphenylcyclopropenone (DPC). The CDR3, as DNA: TGTGCCAGCAGCTCTCGCCATAGGGTGGGAGGGTCCTACAATGAGCAGTTCTTC. This codes for CASSSRHRVGGSYNEQFF.